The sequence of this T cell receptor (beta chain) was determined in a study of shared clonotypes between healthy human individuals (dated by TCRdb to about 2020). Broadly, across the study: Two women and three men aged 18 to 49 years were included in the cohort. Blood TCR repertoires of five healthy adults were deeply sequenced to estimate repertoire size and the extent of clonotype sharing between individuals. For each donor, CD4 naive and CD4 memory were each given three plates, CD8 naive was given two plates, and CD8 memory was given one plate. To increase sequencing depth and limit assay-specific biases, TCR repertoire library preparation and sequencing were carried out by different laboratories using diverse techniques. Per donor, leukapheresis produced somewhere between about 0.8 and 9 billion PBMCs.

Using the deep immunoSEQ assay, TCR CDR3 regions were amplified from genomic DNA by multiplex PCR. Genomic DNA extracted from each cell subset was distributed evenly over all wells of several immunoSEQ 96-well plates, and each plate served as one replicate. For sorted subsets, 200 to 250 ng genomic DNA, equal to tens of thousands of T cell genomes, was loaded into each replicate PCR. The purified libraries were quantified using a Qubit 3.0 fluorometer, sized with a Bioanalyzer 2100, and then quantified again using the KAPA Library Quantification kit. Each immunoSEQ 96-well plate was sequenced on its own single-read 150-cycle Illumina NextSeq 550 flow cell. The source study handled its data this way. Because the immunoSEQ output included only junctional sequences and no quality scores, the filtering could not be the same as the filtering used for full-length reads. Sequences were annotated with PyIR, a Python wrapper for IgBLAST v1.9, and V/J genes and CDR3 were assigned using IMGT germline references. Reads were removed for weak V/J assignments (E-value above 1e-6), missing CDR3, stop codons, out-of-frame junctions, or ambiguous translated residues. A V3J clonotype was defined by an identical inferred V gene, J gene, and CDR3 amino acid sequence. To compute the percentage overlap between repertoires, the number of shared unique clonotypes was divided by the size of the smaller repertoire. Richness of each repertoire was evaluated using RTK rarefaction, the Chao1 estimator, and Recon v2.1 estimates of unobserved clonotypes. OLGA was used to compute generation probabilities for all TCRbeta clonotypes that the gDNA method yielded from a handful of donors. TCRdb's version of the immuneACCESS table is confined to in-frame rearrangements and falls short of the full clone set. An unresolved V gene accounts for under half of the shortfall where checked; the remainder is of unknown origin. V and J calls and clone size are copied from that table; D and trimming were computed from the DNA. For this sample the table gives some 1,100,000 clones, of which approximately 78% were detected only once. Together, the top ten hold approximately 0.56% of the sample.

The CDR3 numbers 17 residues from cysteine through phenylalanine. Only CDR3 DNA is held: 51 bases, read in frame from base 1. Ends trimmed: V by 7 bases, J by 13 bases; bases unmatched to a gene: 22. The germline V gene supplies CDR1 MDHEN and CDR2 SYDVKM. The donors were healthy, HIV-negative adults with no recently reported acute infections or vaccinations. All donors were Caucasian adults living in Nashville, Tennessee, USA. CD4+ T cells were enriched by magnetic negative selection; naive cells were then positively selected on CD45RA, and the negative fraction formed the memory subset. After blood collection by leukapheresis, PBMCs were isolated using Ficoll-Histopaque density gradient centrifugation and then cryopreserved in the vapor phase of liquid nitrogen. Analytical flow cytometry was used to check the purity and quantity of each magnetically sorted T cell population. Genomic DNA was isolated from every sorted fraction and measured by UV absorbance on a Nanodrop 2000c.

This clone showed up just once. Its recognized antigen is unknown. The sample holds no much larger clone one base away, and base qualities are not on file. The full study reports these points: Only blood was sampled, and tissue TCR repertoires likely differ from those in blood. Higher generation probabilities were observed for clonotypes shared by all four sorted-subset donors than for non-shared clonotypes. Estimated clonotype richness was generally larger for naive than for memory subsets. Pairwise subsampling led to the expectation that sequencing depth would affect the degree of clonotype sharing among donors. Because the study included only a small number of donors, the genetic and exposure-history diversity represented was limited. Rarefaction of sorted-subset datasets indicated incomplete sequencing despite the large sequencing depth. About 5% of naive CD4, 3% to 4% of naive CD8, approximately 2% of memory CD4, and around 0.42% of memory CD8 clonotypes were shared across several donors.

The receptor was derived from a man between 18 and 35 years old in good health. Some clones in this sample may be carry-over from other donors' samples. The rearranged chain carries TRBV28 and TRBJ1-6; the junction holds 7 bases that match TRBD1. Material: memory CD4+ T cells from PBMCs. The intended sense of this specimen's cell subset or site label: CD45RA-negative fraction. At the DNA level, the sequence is TGTGCCAGCAAACCACCACAGGCCGGGACAGTGAAGTTGCCCCTCCACTTT. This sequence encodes CASKPPQAGTVKLPLHF.